The 15 T cell receptor beta chains presented below share a single source sample, sequenced in a study of T cell responses to AZD1222 COVID-19 vaccine. The assay was immunoSEQ multiplex PCR, and TCRdb's table has in-frame clones only and misses some. The data hold roughly 160,000 clones, with more than 70% observed a single time. Sequenced material: peripheral blood, taken on day 0 of AZD1222 vaccination. These receptors were taken from an adult in good health.

This chain links TRBV28 with TRBJ2-1; 12 bases are a match to TRBD2. The V gene's germline CDR1 is MDHEN and CDR2 SYDVKM. The J segment lost 6 bases and the V segment lost 5 bases, leaving 8 bases of the junction unmatched. This CDR3 region has 16 residues. Here the CDR3 DNA reads TGTGCCAGCAGTGACGCTAGCGGGAGGGGCGGCAATGAGCAGTTCTTC. Its protein is CASSDASGRGGNEQFF.

The rearrangement links TRBV12-3 or TRBV12-4 to TRBJ1-2; D not resolved. Between the trimmed V and J ends, which lost 5 bases and 4 bases, there was a span of 2 bases. This CDR3 spans 10 amino acids. The CDR3 DNA reads TGTGCCAGCAGTCGCTATGGCTACACCTTC. Encoded protein: CASSRYGYTF.

The chain has TRBV19 and TRBJ1-1, with a possible D match to TRBD1 (5 bases). The length of the CDR3 is 13 residues. The ends were cut back, 5 bases at V and 4 bases at J, with 11 bases in the middle. CDR1 is LNHDA, CDR2 SQIVND, per germline (reference sequence). DNA for the CDR3: TGTGCCAGTAGTGATCGGGGGGTCACTGAAGCTTTCTTT. Residues: CASSDRGVTEAFF.

The rearrangement links TRBV6-1 to TRBJ1-1; TRBD1 matches at 8 bases. This CDR3 has 18 amino acids. Unmatched junction bases numbered 14, after V lost 4 bases and J lost 1 base. Germline V gene data show CDR1 as MNHNS and CDR2 as SASEGT. The CDR3 here is CASSGNPLTGVGNTEAFF. In nucleotides, the CDR3 is TGTGCCAGCAGTGGAAACCCTCTGACAGGGGTTGGGAACACTGAAGCTTTCTTT.

The V gene is TRBV11-3, the J gene TRBJ2-1, with 12 bases lining up with TRBD2. Germline V CDR1 and CDR2: SGHNT, YENEEA. The ends lost 5 bases at V and 7 bases at J; junction bases unmatched: 6. CDR3 length: 15 residues. CDR3 loop: CASSPGLAGQNEQFF. CDR3 bases: TGTGCCAGCAGCCCGGGACTAGCGGGTCAAAATGAGCAGTTCTTC.

This chain links TRBV27 with TRBJ1-6, with D possibly being TRBD1 (6 bases). The V and J ends lost 4 bases and 7 bases respectively, with 17 bases between them. CDR1 MNHEY and CDR2 SMNVEV come from the germline V gene (reference sequence). The CDR3 length is 16 residues. This chain's CDR3 is CASSWAGGRSNSPLHF. CDR3 nucleotide sequence: TGTGCCAGCAGTTGGGCGGGGGGGCGGTCCAATTCACCCCTCCACTTT.

The J gene is TRBJ1-1, the V gene TRBV5-4; D unclear. The germline V and J ends were trimmed by 1 base and 3 bases, with 4 bases remaining between them. The germline V gene has CDR1 SGHNT and CDR2 YYREEE (reference sequence). CDR3 size: 12 residues. CDR3 sequence: CASSLIDTEAFF. For the CDR3, the DNA is TGTGCCAGCAGCTTGATAGACACTGAAGCTTTCTTT.

This clone was picked up one time. CDR3 loop: CASSQERAINEKLFF. CDR3 DNA sequence: TGCGCCAGCAGCCAAGAAAGAGCTATTAATGAAAAACTGTTTTTT. This chain joins TRBV4-1 and TRBJ1-4; D is unresolved. CDR1 is MGHRA, CDR2 YSYEKL, per germline. The CDR3 is 15 residues long. The germline V and J ends were trimmed by 0 bases and 4 bases, with 9 bases remaining between them.

V gene TRBV6-5 combines with J gene TRBJ1-2; unclear D gene. The CDR3 loop spans 14 amino acids. The germline V and J ends were trimmed by 2 bases and 4 bases, with 11 bases remaining between them. The V gene's germline CDR1 is MNHEY and CDR2 SVGAGI. In DNA form, the CDR3 reads TGTGCCAGCAGTTACGGAGGGCGGAGCTATGGCTACACCTTC. This codes for CASSYGGRSYGYTF.

The chain joins TRBV30 to TRBJ1-5; D uncertain. Germline CDR1 and CDR2: GTSNPN and SVGIG (reference sequence). V dropped 2 bases and J dropped 1 base, with 12 bases sitting between them. This CDR3 has 15 residues. This chain's CDR3 is CAWSRFGGSNQPQHF. The CDR3 coding sequence is TGTGCCTGGAGTAGGTTCGGAGGGAGCAATCAGCCCCAGCATTTT. The entire variable domain, with the rest obtained from reference TRBV30 and TRBJ1-5, is as follows: SQTIHQWPATLVQPVGSPLSLECTVEGTSNPNLYWYRQAAGRGLQLLFYSVGIGQISSEVPQNLSASRPQDRQFILSSKKLLLSDSGFYLCAWSRFGGSNQPQHFGDGTRLSIL.

The chain is built from TRBV19 and TRBJ1-1; the D is unclear. The CDR3 covers 13 residues. V shed 2 bases and J shed 5 bases, with 9 bases lying between them. The germline V gene encodes CDR1 LNHDA and CDR2 SQIVND (reference sequence). CDR3 nucleotides: TGTGCCAGTAGTATAAGGGCGAGGACTGAAGCTTTCTTT. Protein: CASSIRARTEAFF.

The chain joins TRBV5-4 to TRBJ1-1; 9 nucleotides align to TRBD1. Germline V gene sequence: CDR1 SGHNT, CDR2 YYREEE (reference sequence). V gave up 7 bases and J gave up 6 bases; unmatched junction bases: 7. CDR3 size: 13 residues. The CDR3 loop is CASLLQGAAEAFF. CDR3 coding DNA: TGTGCCAGCCTACTACAGGGGGCGGCTGAAGCTTTCTTT.

This sequence joins TRBV7-2 and TRBJ2-1; D is possibly TRBD1 (6 bases). Trimming stripped 1 base from V and 9 bases from J, with 16 bases between. CDR3 length: 15 residues. Germline lookup yields CDR1 SGHTA and CDR2 FQGNSA. The CDR3 region has the DNA TGTGCCAGCAGCTTAGGGCCTCCAGGGGATGGTGAGCAGTTCTTC. Its protein is CASSLGPPGDGEQFF.

J is TRBJ2-2 and V is TRBV18; D gene unclear. The CDR3 spans 13 residues. Germline CDR1 reads KGHSH; CDR2 reads LQKENI. Deletions cut 2 bases from V and 4 bases from J, with 5 bases between. CDR3 protein: CASSPSGTGELFF. The CDR3 nucleotides read TGTGCCAGCTCACCATCCGGCACCGGGGAGCTGTTTTTT.

V is TRBV30 and J is TRBJ1-6, with D unresolved. Per germline, CDR1 GTSNPN and CDR2 SVGIG (reference sequence). The ends were cut back, 2 bases at V and 7 bases at J, with 6 bases in the middle. This CDR3 is built from 12 residues. The CDR3 DNA is TGTGCCTGGAGTCGTACGAATTCACCCCTCCACTTT. Protein sequence: CAWSRTNSPLHF.